Presented here are 27 T cell receptor beta chains from one specimen sequenced in a study of glioma-infiltrating T cells. The iRepertoire nested amplicon-rescue multiplex PCR amplified TCR alpha and beta CDR3s from RNA. TCRdb redid the calling of the multiplex PCR reads with MiXCR, one entry per CDR3 protein. Of 40,000 or so distinct CDR3 sequences in the sample, 20% to 25% were seen once. Sequences were obtained from glioma tissue, nonneoplastic brain tissue, or PBMCs (not recorded which). The receptors come from a human donor with low-grade glioma or glioblastoma, undergoing nonglioma brain surgery, or in good health (not recorded which).

This chain joins TRBV2 and TRBJ2-2, with D tentatively TRBD2 (6 bases). The V and J ends lost 6 bases and 5 bases respectively, with 16 bases between them. CDR3 length: 15 amino acids. Germline V lookup: CDR1 SNHLY, CDR2 FYNNEI. The DNA of the CDR3 is TGTGCCAGCAGGCCCGAGGCAGGGAGGACCGGGGAGCTGTTTTTT. Protein sequence: CASRPEAGRTGELFF.

In the case of this clonotype: Germline and junction disagree at one end, which may indicate a read error. The genes are TRBV18 and TRBJ2-3; D not certain. The CDR3 has 12 amino acids. In germline, CDR1 is KGHSH, CDR2 LQKENI. The CDR3 here is CARSPRAAPPSF. CDR3 bases: TGTGCCCGCTCCCCCCGGGCCGCTCCTCCGTCTTTT.

V and J are TRBV29-1 and TRBJ2-1; D unclear. The V end lost 4 bases, the J end lost 2 bases, and 12 bases lay between the germline ends. In germline, CDR1 is SQVTM, CDR2 ANQGSEA. The CDR3 runs to 14 residues. The CDR3 region has the DNA TGCAGCGTTGCCCGACTTCCACCCTACAATGAGCAGTTCTTC. Translating gives CSVARLPPYNEQFF.

This clonotype was recorded many times. The V call is TRBV2, the J call TRBJ1-1, with D tentatively TRBD1 (5 bases). V was cut by 8 bases and J by 10 bases, with 17 bases left in between. Germline V CDR1 and CDR2: SNHLY, FYNNEI. The CDR3 is 12 residues long. The CDR3: CASSGGALGAFF. The CDR3 nucleotides read TGTGCCAGCTCGGGGGGTGCCTTGGGAGCTTTCTTT.

By sample fraction, this clonotype is medium-sized. The rearrangement joins TRBV27 to TRBJ1-1; 7 bases match TRBD1. The ends lost 6 bases at V and 5 bases at J; junction bases unmatched: 6. The V gene's germline CDR1 is MNHEY and CDR2 SMNVEV (reference sequence). The length of the CDR3 is 13 residues. In nucleotides, the CDR3 is TGTGCCAGCAGAATTTACAGGGGAACTGAAGCTTTCTTT. Its translation is CASRIYRGTEAFF.

Many counts were recorded for this clonotype. This chain links TRBV6-2 or TRBV6-3 with TRBJ2-5; D remains ambiguous. Trimming pared 2 bases from V and 1 base from J, leaving 2 bases between. Per the germline V gene, CDR1 is MNHEY and CDR2 is SVGEGT. The CDR3 spans 12 residues. The CDR3 DNA reads as TGTGCCAGCAGTTACCTCCAAGAGACCCAGTACTTC. Translated: CASSYLQETQYF.

This clonotype showed up many times. The chain recombines TRBV2 with TRBJ2-1; TRBD1 might be the D (5 bases). Trimming cost V 3 bases and J 4 bases, with 7 bases left between them. CDR1 SNHLY and CDR2 FYNNEI come from the germline V gene. The CDR3 contains 13 residues. CDR3 region: CASSEQGYNEQFF. The CDR3 DNA follows: TGTGCCAGCAGTGAGCAGGGATACAATGAGCAGTTCTTC.

The chain combines TRBV11-1 with TRBJ2-1, with D perhaps TRBD2 (6 bases). The CDR3 runs to 14 residues. The germline gives CDR1 SGHAT, CDR2 FQDESV (reference sequence). Trimming cost V 1 base and J 7 bases, with 11 bases left between them. CDR3 coding DNA: TGTGCCAGCAGCTTAGGTGCAGGGAGGAATGAGCAGTTCTTC. It yields the protein CASSLGAGRNEQFF.

This clonotype occurred a few times. The rearrangement uses TRBV30 and TRBJ1-1; no reliable D call. The ends were cut back, 3 bases at V and 1 base at J, with 9 bases in the middle. Per the germline V gene, CDR1 is GTSNPN and CDR2 is SVGIG (reference sequence). This CDR3 spans 13 amino acids. The CDR3: CAWRGMKNTEAFF. The CDR3 nucleotides are TGTGCCTGGAGAGGGATGAAGAACACTGAAGCTTTCTTT.

This clonotype was picked up many times. CDR3 sequence reads: CASSLVGQGWQGTGELFF. The DNA of the CDR3 is TGTGCCAGCAGCTTAGTAGGACAGGGCTGGCAAGGCACCGGGGAGCTGTTTTTT. This chain joins TRBV7-8 and TRBJ2-2; 8 nucleotides agree with TRBD1. Germline V gene lookup returns CDR1 SGHVS and CDR2 FQNEAQ. With V trimmed by 1 base and J by 4 bases, 11 bases remained unmatched. The CDR3 is made up of 18 amino acids.

In its sample, this clonotype was seen many times. The CDR3 protein is CASSYPGAQETQYF. CDR3 bases: TGTGCCAGCAGCTATCCAGGGGCTCAGGAGACCCAGTACTTC. The J gene is TRBJ2-5, the V gene TRBV7-9; D might be TRBD1 (6 bases). The V end was cut by 4 bases, the J end by 5 bases, with 14 bases between. The CDR3 totals 14 residues. Germline-derived CDR1 and CDR2 are SEHNR and FQNEAQ (reference sequence).

This clonotype was counted at least ten times. The chain couples TRBV28 to TRBJ2-1; 7 bases line up with TRBD1. The V segment lost 5 bases and the J segment 2 bases; nucleotides outside the gene matches: 3. This CDR3 has 14 residues. Germline V gene sequence: CDR1 MDHEN, CDR2 SYDVKM. CDR3 in DNA: TGTGCCAGCAGTGTGGGACAGACCTACAATGAGCAGTTCTTC. Translating it yields CASSVGQTYNEQFF.

This clonotype was counted many times. V and J are TRBV4-2 and TRBJ2-1; D is perhaps TRBD2 (6 bases). Germline-derived CDR1 and CDR2 are LGHNA and YNFKEQ. V dropped 0 bases and J dropped 3 bases, with 12 bases sitting between them. The CDR3 contains 16 residues. This CDR3 is CASSQENGGFYNEQFF. In nucleotides, the CDR3 is TGTGCCAGCAGCCAAGAAAACGGGGGATTCTACAATGAGCAGTTCTTC.

The sample holds one count of this clonotype. The rearrangement uses TRBV20-1 and TRBJ1-5, with D unresolved. The CDR3 covers 15 residues. V shed 6 bases and J shed 3 bases, with 18 bases lying between them. The V gene's germline CDR1 is DFQATT and CDR2 SNEGSKA (reference sequence). Written as DNA, the CDR3 is TGCAGTGCAACGCAACGCATCCAGAACAATCAGCCCCAGCATTTT. This codes for CSATQRIQNNQPQHF.

The table lists this clonotype with a few counts. The J gene is TRBJ1-5, the V gene TRBV5-6, with 8 bases lining up with TRBD1. Germline assignment: CDR1 SGHDT and CDR2 YYEEEE. The CDR3 consists of 15 residues. J was trimmed by 4 bases and V by 1 base; bases with no gene match: 4. CDR3 sequence (DNA): TGTGCCAGCAGCTTGCAGGGGACAGGTAATCAGCCCCAGCATTTT. Translated, it gives CASSLQGTGNQPQHF.

This clonotype came up many times. V gene TRBV28 combines with J gene TRBJ1-3, with TRBD1 as a possible D gene (5 bases). CDR3 size: 16 residues. Germline V gene sequence: CDR1 MDHEN, CDR2 SYDVKM. The germline V and J ends were trimmed by 7 bases and 0 bases, with 16 bases remaining between them. The CDR3 loop reads CASTLPGRRSGNTIYF. CDR3 in DNA: TGTGCCAGCACCCTTCCGGGACGGCGCTCTGGAAACACCATATATTTT. Filled out from reference TRBV28 and TRBJ1-3, the complete variable domain reads DVKVTQSSRYLVKRTGEKVFLECVQDMDHENMFWYRQDPGLGLRLIYFSYDVKMKEKGDIPEGYSVSREKKERFSLILESASTNQTSMYLCASTLPGRRSGNTIYFGEGSWLTVV.

This clonotype has ten or more counts. V and J are TRBV4-1 and TRBJ2-1; D uncertain. Looked up from germline, CDR1 is MGHRA and CDR2 is YSYEKL. V was cut by 0 bases and J by 0 bases, with 12 bases left in between. This CDR3 contains 17 residues. CDR3 bases: TGCGCCAGCAGCCAAGATCGGGCCCCTCCCTCCTACAATGAGCAGTTCTTC. Protein product: CASSQDRAPPSYNEQFF.

This clonotype was observed many times. The chain combines TRBV28 with TRBJ1-5; 10 bases are a match to TRBD1. The germline V gene encodes CDR1 MDHEN and CDR2 SYDVKM. The CDR3 has 19 residues. Unmatched junction bases numbered 15, after V lost 5 bases and J lost 2 bases. CDR3 sequence: CASSPPGQGLGGGNQPQHF. The CDR3 DNA reads TGTGCCAGCAGTCCCCCGGGACAGGGGTTGGGGGGGGGCAATCAGCCCCAGCATTTT.

This clonotype was seen many times. The chain carries TRBV7-8 and TRBJ2-3; D gene ambiguous. The germline CDR1 and CDR2 sequences are SGHVS and FQNEAQ. The V end lost 3 bases, the J end lost 1 base, and 8 bases lay between the germline ends. This CDR3 has 14 amino acids. DNA of the CDR3: TGTGCCAGCAGCTTCGCTAGTGGCACAGATACGCAGTATTTT. Its translation: CASSFASGTDTQYF.

As concerns this clonotype: A much larger clone differs from this one at a single base, so this may be a read error. V and J are TRBV5-1 and TRBJ1-5; the D is unclear. The CDR3 runs to 14 residues. The V and J ends lost 4 bases and 3 bases respectively, with 11 bases between them. Per the germline V gene, CDR1 is SGHRS and CDR2 is YFSETQ. The DNA for the CDR3 is TGCGCCAGCAGCCCCGGCAACGTCAATCAGCCCCAGCATTTT. Protein product: CASSPGNVNQPQHF.

This clonotype was picked up many times. The chain combines TRBV7-9 with TRBJ2-7; 12 bases agree with TRBD1. The CDR3 extends over 15 amino acids. With V trimmed by 5 bases and J by 5 bases, 7 bases remained unmatched. Germline loops: CDR1 SEHNR, CDR2 FQNEAQ (reference sequence). The CDR3 DNA reads as TGTGCCAGCAGCCCAACGGGGACAGGGGGCCACGAGCAGTACTTC. This codes for CASSPTGTGGHEQYF.

This clonotype was seen repeatedly, ten times or more. This chain connects TRBV7-6 to TRBJ1-5; D remains ambiguous. This CDR3 has 14 residues. Per the germline V gene, CDR1 is SGHVS and CDR2 is FNYEAQ. Trimming removed 3 bases from V and 2 bases from J, with 8 bases in between. The CDR3 nucleotides read TGTGCCAGCAGCTTCGGGCAGGGCAATCAGCCCCAGCATTTT. The encoded protein is CASSFGQGNQPQHF.

CDR3: CSAEGPTDTQYF. CDR3 in DNA: TGCAGTGCTGAGGGACCCACAGATACGCAGTATTTT. The rearrangement links TRBV20-1 to TRBJ2-3; the D call may be TRBD1 or TRBD2 (5 bases each). The V end was cut by 5 bases, the J end by 2 bases, with 8 bases between. CDR3 length: 12 residues. Germline V gene data show CDR1 as DFQATT and CDR2 as SNEGSKA (reference sequence).

As to this clonotype: This may be a read error: a much more frequent sequence differs by one nucleotide. CDR3 loop: CARSPTDTQYF. DNA of the CDR3: TGTGCCCGCAGTCCGACAGATACGCAGTATTTT. V usage is TRBV28 and J usage is TRBJ2-3; D unresolved. The CDR3 has 11 amino acids. Germline V gene sequence: CDR1 MDHEN, CDR2 SYDVKM. The variable domain in full, with the rest retrieved from reference TRBV28 and TRBJ2-3, is DVKVTQSSRYLVKRTGEKVFLECVQDMDHENMFWYRQDPGLGLRLIYFSYDVKMKEKGDIPEGYSVSREKKERFSLILESASTNQTSMYLCARSPTDTQYFGPGTRLTVL.

This clonotype came up once. With a much larger clone just one base away, this may be a read error. This sequence joins TRBV7-9 and TRBJ1-1; maybe TRBD1 (5 bases). The CDR3 is 12 residues long. Germline CDR1 reads SEHNR; CDR2 reads FQNEAQ (reference sequence). The CDR3 region has the DNA TGTGTCAGCAGATGGGGGGGCACTGAAGCTTTCTTT. Its translation is CVSRWGGTEAFF.

V and J are TRBV27 and TRBJ1-1, with D possibly being TRBD1 (5 bases). The CDR3 extends over 15 amino acids. Germline V gene lookup returns CDR1 MNHEY and CDR2 SMNVEV (reference sequence). Trimming stripped 2 bases from V and 0 bases from J, with 10 bases between. The CDR3 DNA reads TGTGCCAGCAGTTTACTTCGGGGCATGAACACTGAAGCTTTCTTT. Encoded protein: CASSLLRGMNTEAFF.

In this sample, this clonotype turned up many times. The rearrangement joins TRBV12-3 or TRBV12-4 to TRBJ2-7, with D possibly matching TRBD1 (5 bases). This CDR3 has 13 amino acids. The V end was cut by 3 bases, the J end by 2 bases, with 8 bases between. DNA of the CDR3: TGTGCCAGCAGTTTGCAGGGCCCCTACGAGCAGTACGTC. Its protein is CASSLQGPYEQYV.